Listed here are 18 T cell receptor beta chains from one sample, sequenced in a study of PD-1 blockade in mismatch repair-deficient tumors (dated by TCRdb to 2017 to 2019). The library was built by means of the immunoSEQ multiplex PCR assay. The source is immuneACCESS, and TCRdb retained only in-frame sequences with V and J called. Part of the clones is not carried over; for the studies checked, unresolved V genes explain less than half of this, and the remainder is unexplained. The sample table lists fewer than 100,000 clones, 81% of them with a count of one. The top ten hold approximately 2.7% of the sample. The sample's time point label, decoded: peripheral blood 12 weeks after first pembrolizumab dose. The sequences come from peripheral blood, collected 12 weeks after starting pembrolizumab. The receptors stem from an adult with mismatch repair-deficient cancer.

V gene TRBV30 combines with J gene TRBJ1-2; D is uncertain. The CDR3 runs 12 residues. The germline V and J ends were trimmed by 7 bases and 4 bases, with 13 bases remaining between them. Germline CDR1 and CDR2: GTSNPN and SVGIG (reference sequence). Here the CDR3 reads CASPGSTYGYTF. CDR3 bases: TGTGCCTCCCCCGGGTCAACCTATGGCTACACCTTC.

The DNA of the CDR3 is TGTGCCAGCAGCTTATCAGGGGCGAACACTGAAGCTTTCTTT. It translates to CASSLSGANTEAFF. The V and J genes are TRBV11-2 and TRBJ1-1; D possibly corresponds to TRBD1 (6 bases). The CDR3 consists of 14 residues. Germline CDR1 is SGHAT and CDR2 is FQNNGV. V dropped 2 bases and J dropped 1 base, with 8 bases sitting between them. The whole variable domain, filled in from reference TRBV11-2 and TRBJ1-1, reads EAGVAQSPRYKIIEKRQSVAFWCNPISGHATLYWYQQILGQGPKLLIQFQNNGVVDDSQLPKDRFSAERLKGVDSTLKIQPAKLEDSAVYLCASSLSGANTEAFFGQGTRLTVV.

This clone was seen a few times. The V call is TRBV11-2, the J call TRBJ2-1; 10 nucleotides match TRBD2. V lost 1 base, J lost 1 base, and 7 bases stayed unmatched. Germline-derived CDR1 and CDR2 are SGHAT and FQNNGV. The CDR3 runs 18 residues. In nucleotides, the CDR3 is TGTGCCAGCAGCTTAGGCTCCACTAGCGGGGTTTCCTACAATGAGCAGTTCTTC. Its protein product is CASSLGSTSGVSYNEQFF.

V and J are TRBV30 and TRBJ1-1; tentative D call: TRBD1 (6 bases). The CDR3 contains 13 residues. Per germline, CDR1 GTSNPN and CDR2 SVGIG (reference sequence). V lost 2 bases, J lost 1 base, and 8 bases lay in between. The CDR3 region is CAWSRQANTEAFF. CDR3 sequence (DNA): TGTGCCTGGAGTAGACAGGCGAACACTGAAGCTTTCTTT.

The V call is TRBV7-9, the J call TRBJ2-1, with D unclear. Germline V gives CDR1 SEHNR, CDR2 FQNEAQ (reference sequence). This CDR3 spans 16 amino acids. Trimming removed 1 base at V and 6 bases at J, with 16 bases between. The CDR3 region is CASSLVLRDGANEQFF. DNA for the CDR3: TGTGCCAGCAGCTTAGTTCTCCGAGACGGCGCCAATGAGCAGTTCTTC. The whole variable domain, filled in from reference TRBV7-9 and TRBJ2-1, reads DTGVSQNPRHKITKRGQNVTFRCDPISEHNRLYWYRQTLGQGPEFLTYFQNEAQLEKSRLLSDRFSAERPKGSFSTLEIQRTEQGDSAMYLCASSLVLRDGANEQFFGPGTRLTVL.

The V and J genes are TRBV11-2 and TRBJ2-3; TRBD2 matches 9 bases. The CDR3 extends over 19 amino acids. Per germline, CDR1 SGHAT and CDR2 FQNNGV. The junction had 11 bases not matched to a gene; V was cut back by 1 base and J by 0 bases. CDR3 nucleotide sequence: TGTGCCAGCAGCTTAGTAGCGGGAGTGGAAATCCGGAGCACAGATACGCAGTATTTT. Amino acid sequence: CASSLVAGVEIRSTDTQYF.

This chain connects TRBV7-3 to TRBJ1-1; D is unclear. Trimming took off 6 bases at V and 10 bases at J, with 18 bases between the two ends. Germline CDR1 and CDR2: SGHTA and FQGTGA. CDR3 length equals 13 residues. CDR3 sequence: CASSPDSKLGAFF. The CDR3 region has the DNA TGTGCCAGCAGTCCTGACTCCAAGCTCGGAGCTTTCTTT.

This sequence joins TRBV14 and TRBJ2-2, with D possibly being TRBD1 (5 bases). The germline gives CDR1 SGHDN, CDR2 FVKESK. V was clipped by 0 bases and J by 6 bases, with 5 bases between them. The CDR3 is 13 amino acids. CDR3 sequence (DNA): TGTGCCAGCAGCCAAGAAGGGGCCGGGGAGCTGTTTTTT. Translating gives CASSQEGAGELFF.

The rearrangement links TRBV7-2 to TRBJ2-1; 11 positions agree with TRBD2. CDR1 is SGHTA, CDR2 FQGNSA, per germline. The CDR3 length is 15 residues. V dropped 5 bases and J dropped 8; count of bases not matched to a gene: 8. CDR3 residues: CASSPTSGSVDEQFF. In DNA, the CDR3 is TGTGCCAGCAGCCCAACTAGCGGGAGTGTGGATGAGCAGTTCTTC.

The CDR3 protein is CSVTLAASYNEQFF. In nucleotides, the CDR3 is TGCAGCGTTACCCTAGCGGCGTCCTACAATGAGCAGTTCTTC. This chain joins TRBV29-1 and TRBJ2-1; 7 bases agree with TRBD2. The CDR3 runs 14 residues. V shed 5 bases and J 1 base; nucleotides not matched to a gene: 5. Germline V CDR1 and CDR2: SQVTM, ANQGSEA.

This clone has only a few counts. J is TRBJ1-4 and V is TRBV5-4; D remains ambiguous. From germline, CDR1 is SGHNT and CDR2 YYREEE (reference sequence). The CDR3 sequence is 14 residues long. V was clipped by 1 base and J by 1 base, with 5 bases between them. CDR3 coding DNA: TGTGCCAGCAGCTTGTCGGGAACTAATGAAAAACTGTTTTTT. This codes for CASSLSGTNEKLFF. The complete variable domain, with remaining parts taken from reference TRBV5-4 and TRBJ1-4, reads ETGVTQSPTHLIKTRGQQVTLRCSSQSGHNTVSWYQQALGQGPQFIFQYYREEENGRGNFPPRFSGLQFPNYSSELNVNALELDDSALYLCASSLSGTNEKLFFGSGTQLSVL.

By proportion, this clone is medium-sized (0.01 to 0.1%). DNA for the CDR3: TGTGCCAGCAGTGAAGGGGGGGTTAGGGAGCAGTACTTC. This sequence encodes CASSEGGVREQYF. The J gene is TRBJ2-7, the V gene TRBV2; the D gene is possibly TRBD2 (6 bases). The CDR3 runs 13 residues. V gave up 1 base and J gave up 7 bases, with 11 bases separating them. CDR1 is SNHLY and CDR2 is FYNNEI in the germline V gene.

The chain has TRBV6-5 and TRBJ2-1; TRBD1 agrees at 9 bases. Unmatched junction bases numbered 6, after V lost 4 bases and J lost 8 bases. CDR1 and CDR2 from the germline V gene are MNHEY and SVGAGI. This CDR3 spans 14 amino acids. The chain's CDR3 is CASSSNRGRDEQFF. CDR3 coding DNA: TGTGCCAGCAGTTCAAACAGGGGGCGCGATGAGCAGTTCTTC.

This clone appeared once. V usage is TRBV19 and J usage is TRBJ1-2; 9 bases are a match to TRBD1. Germline V gene lookup returns CDR1 LNHDA and CDR2 SQIVND (reference sequence). V shed 1 base and J 4 bases; nucleotides not matched to a gene: 4. The CDR3 length is 15 residues. For the CDR3, the DNA is TGTGCCAGTAGTATAGTAGGACAGGGGATCTATGGCTACACCTTC. This codes for CASSIVGQGIYGYTF.

This chain joins TRBV12-2 and TRBJ2-5. TRBV12-2 is flagged as a pseudogene. The CDR3 totals 13 residues. The CDR3 region is CASRLEVAETQYF. DNA of the CDR3: TGTGCAAGTCGCTTAGAGGTTGCGGAGACCCAGTACTTC.

V gene TRBV4-1 combines with J gene TRBJ2-7, with 10 nucleotides matching TRBD1. CDR3 size: 15 residues. CDR1 and CDR2 from the germline V gene are MGHRA and YSYEKL. V lost 1 base to trimming and J lost 3 bases; unmatched junction nucleotides: 3. CDR3 region: CASSQAGTGVYEQYF. CDR3 sequence (DNA): TGCGCCAGCAGCCAAGCAGGGACAGGGGTCTACGAGCAGTACTTC.

This clone has just a few counts. The gene calls are TRBV11-3 and TRBJ2-2; D unclear. The germline gives CDR1 SGHNT, CDR2 YENEEA. CDR3 length: 12 residues. V dropped 2 bases and J dropped 8 bases, with 6 bases sitting between them. In DNA form, the CDR3 reads TGTGCCAGCAGCTTAAGGTCGGGGGAGCTGTTTTTT. Amino acid sequence: CASSLRSGELFF.

The rearrangement links TRBV5-1 to TRBJ2-7, with 9 bases fitting TRBD1. CDR3 size: 15 residues. Germline assignment: CDR1 SGHRS and CDR2 YFSETQ. J lost 5 bases, V lost 5 bases, and 11 bases had no gene match. The CDR3 DNA reads as TGCGCCAGCAGGGGGTCAGGGACAGGGAGGGACGAGCAGTACTTC. Translating it yields CASRGSGTGRDEQYF.